These T cell receptor beta chains were read from a single sample in a study of Graves' ophthalmopathy and Graves' hyperthyroidism. TCRdb called the multiplex PCR reads again in MiXCR, with one record for every CDR3 protein. Among approximately 500,000 distinct CDR3 sequences listed, under 15% were seen once. Sequencing used blood. The receptors derive from a woman in her 30s with Graves' ophthalmopathy. CDR3s include the opening cysteine and the closing phenylalanine or tryptophan. The order of the fields is J gene, clone size, V gene, D gene, CDR3 DNA, CDR3 protein. D genes are given only for firm matches. The size field is filled for only some rows; it gives once, few, many or a size class.

TRBJ1-2,NA,TRBV6-1,NA,TGTGCCAGCAGTGAAGTCTGGGCTCGAAGCTATGGTTACACCTTC,CASSEVWARSYGYTF
TRBJ2-5,many,TRBV6-5,TRBD2,TGTGCCAGCCAACCGCTAGCGGGCATTCCGGAGACCCAGTACTTC,CASQPLAGIPETQYF
TRBJ2-7,many,TRBV27,TRBD1,TGTGCCAGCAGATCCCCACAGGGGTACGAGCAGTACTTC,CASRSPQGYEQYF
TRBJ2-2,NA,TRBV27,NA,TGTGCCAGTGCCCGGGTCACCGGGGAGCTGTTTTTT,CASARVTGELFF
TRBJ2-7,many,TRBV28,NA,TGTGCCAGCAGTTTATGGAGCTCCTACGAGCAGTACTTC,CASSLWSSYEQYF
TRBJ2-5,NA,TRBV5-1,NA,TGCGCCAGCAGCTTGGTTCGGGGTACGATACAAGAGACCCAGTACTTC,CASSLVRGTIQETQYF
TRBJ1-3,NA,TRBV7-2,NA,TGTGCCAGCAGCTTACCAGTCTCTGGAAACACTATATATTTT,CASSLPVSGNTIYF
TRBJ2-5,NA,TRBV4-1,TRBD2,TGCGCCAGCAGCCTCCCTCGGCAAGGTAGCGGGAGAGAGACCCAGTACTTC,CASSLPRQGSGRETQYF
TRBJ1-3,many,TRBV29-1,NA,TGCAGCGTTAACCGGGACAACTCTGGAAACACCATATATTTT,CSVNRDNSGNTIYF
TRBJ2-7,many,TRBV3-1,TRBD1,TGTGCCAGCAGCCAAGTTCGGGACAGCGGTTCAGTCTTC,CASSQVRDSGSVF
TRBJ2-7,few,TRBV6-1,TRBD2,TGTGCCAGCAGCAACCCGGGGGGGCTGAACAAGCAGTACTTC,CASSNPGGLNKQYF
TRBJ2-7,many,TRBV30,NA,TGTGCCTGGAGTCTGGGCGGTCACTCCTACGAGCAGTACTTC,CAWSLGGHSYEQYF
TRBJ1-5,many,TRBV19,TRBD1,TGTGCCAGTTCGGACAGGGTTAATCAGCCCCAGCATTTT,CASSDRVNQPQHF
TRBJ1-1,few,TRBV5-1,TRBD1,TGCGCCAGCAGCCAACGACAGGGACCCTGGGGCACTGAAGCTTTCTTT,CASSQRQGPWGTEAFF
TRBJ2-4,many,TRBV6-4,NA,TGTGCCAGCAGTGACTCGGCTAGCGAGGGGATTAAGTACTTC,CASSDSASEGIKYF
TRBJ1-1,many,TRBV20-1,NA,TGCAGTGCTAGAGCCGAGGGAAGGGGTAGATGGGACACTGAAGCTTTCTTT,CSARAEGRGRWDTEAFF
TRBJ1-6,NA,TRBV28,NA,TGTGCCAGCAGTTTAGGTGGAATGGTTGGGGTCTCCTATAATTCACCCCTCCACTTT,CASSLGGMVGVSYNSPLHF
TRBJ2-5,few,TRBV5-1,NA,TGCGCCAGCATAGGCAACCAAGAGACCCAGTACTTC,CASIGNQETQYF
TRBJ1-5,many,TRBV6-1,NA,TGTGCCAGCAAAGCTCTTACGGGGGGCGTTCAGCCCCAGCATTTT,CASKALTGGVQPQHF
TRBJ2-3,few,TRBV28,NA,TGTGCCAGCAGTGTCGGGATCACGGCCACAGATACGCAGTATTTT,CASSVGITATDTQYF
TRBJ1-1,few,TRBV12-5,NA,TGTGCTAGTGGAGTTTGGGAGGGTGAAGCTTTCTTT,CASGVWEGEAFF
TRBJ2-7,many,TRBV28,NA,TGTGCCAGCAGTTCGCAGGGGCCGACCTACGAGCAGTACTTC,CASSSQGPTYEQYF
TRBJ1-3,many,TRBV6-1,TRBD1,TGTGCCAGCAGGCTGGGACAGTCGTTATTCTCTGGAAACACCATATATTTT,CASRLGQSLFSGNTIYF
TRBJ2-7,many,TRBV11-2,NA,TGTGCCAGCAGTTTAACTGGGGACGAGCAGTACTTC,CASSLTGDEQYF
TRBJ1-6,many,TRBV2,NA,TGTGCCAGCATTCCAGCAGGCGTCGGAGACCTCCACTTT,CASIPAGVGDLHF
TRBJ1-1,few,TRBV3-1,TRBD1,TGTGCCAGCAGCCGCCCCGGGACAGGAGGGAACACTGAAGCTTTCTTT,CASSRPGTGGNTEAFF
TRBJ2-7,many,TRBV6-1,NA,TGTGCCATTGGCCCTAACTTGAGGGAGCAGTACTTC,CAIGPNLREQYF
TRBJ1-5,many,TRBV19,TRBD1,TGTGCCAGTAGTCCCCGACAGGGTGTGGGCAATCAGCCCCAGCATTTT,CASSPRQGVGNQPQHF
TRBJ1-1,many,TRBV20-1,NA,TGCAGTGCTACCGGACAGTCTGAAGCTTTCTTT,CSATGQSEAFF
TRBJ2-7,few,TRBV13,NA,TGTGCCAGCAGCTTAGAGTCAGCGCGCTCCTACGAGCAGTACTTC,CASSLESARSYEQYF
TRBJ1-2,many,TRBV27,NA,TGTGCCAGCACTAGCTTGCGGGGGGGGCTTGGCTACACCTTC,CASTSLRGGLGYTF
TRBJ1-1,many,TRBV6-5,NA,TGTGCCAGCAGTTACCAGGGAATGAACACTGAAGCTTTCTTT,CASSYQGMNTEAFF
TRBJ1-5,few,TRBV14,NA,TGTGCCAGCAGCATGGACAAATCCCCTCCTTGGCCCCAGCATTTT,CASSMDKSPPWPQHF
TRBJ1-2,many,TRBV12-3/TRBV12-4,NA,TGTGCCAGCAGTCTTTTTATACTCTATGGCTACACCTTC,CASSLFILYGYTF
TRBJ2-3,few,TRBV28,NA,TGTGCCAGCAGTCTAACGTTAACCGGCCTCAGCGTAGACACAGATACGCAGTATTTT,CASSLTLTGLSVDTDTQYF
TRBJ2-5,many,TRBV12-3/TRBV12-4,TRBD1,TGTGCCAGCAGTTCCCAGACAGGGCAAGAGACCCAGTACTTC,CASSSQTGQETQYF